This T cell receptor beta chain was sequenced during a study of CD8+CD57+ T cells in acquired aplastic anemia. Study as a whole: The sorted CD4+ and CD8+ cells yielded an average approximately 3.2 ug of DNA.

This clonotype has only a few counts. The antigen is unknown. Deletions cut 8 bases from V and 5 bases from J, with 9 bases between. Germline values: CDR1 SGHTA, CDR2 FQGTGA. There are 11 residues in the CDR3. CD8+CD57+ cell expansion, shown by flow cytometry, had occurred in the patients selected for sequencing. CDR3 and TCR beta VDJ profiling relied on a genomic DNA template. Using its own MiXCR run on the reads, TCRdb lists one record per CDR3 protein. The profile shows 160,000 or so distinct CDR3 sequences, 45% to 55% of them singletons. Points from the study as a whole: Patients did not significantly differ from controls in CD8+ Simpson's diversity.

This sequence originates from a human donor with aplastic anemia. The rearrangement links TRBV7-3 to TRBJ2-5; no clear D gene. Sequencing input: sorted CD4+, CD8+, or CD8+CD57+ T cells (not recorded which) from PBMCs. The CDR3 DNA reads TGTGCCAGCGTCTTGGGGGAGACCCAGTACTTC. Protein: CASVLGETQYF.